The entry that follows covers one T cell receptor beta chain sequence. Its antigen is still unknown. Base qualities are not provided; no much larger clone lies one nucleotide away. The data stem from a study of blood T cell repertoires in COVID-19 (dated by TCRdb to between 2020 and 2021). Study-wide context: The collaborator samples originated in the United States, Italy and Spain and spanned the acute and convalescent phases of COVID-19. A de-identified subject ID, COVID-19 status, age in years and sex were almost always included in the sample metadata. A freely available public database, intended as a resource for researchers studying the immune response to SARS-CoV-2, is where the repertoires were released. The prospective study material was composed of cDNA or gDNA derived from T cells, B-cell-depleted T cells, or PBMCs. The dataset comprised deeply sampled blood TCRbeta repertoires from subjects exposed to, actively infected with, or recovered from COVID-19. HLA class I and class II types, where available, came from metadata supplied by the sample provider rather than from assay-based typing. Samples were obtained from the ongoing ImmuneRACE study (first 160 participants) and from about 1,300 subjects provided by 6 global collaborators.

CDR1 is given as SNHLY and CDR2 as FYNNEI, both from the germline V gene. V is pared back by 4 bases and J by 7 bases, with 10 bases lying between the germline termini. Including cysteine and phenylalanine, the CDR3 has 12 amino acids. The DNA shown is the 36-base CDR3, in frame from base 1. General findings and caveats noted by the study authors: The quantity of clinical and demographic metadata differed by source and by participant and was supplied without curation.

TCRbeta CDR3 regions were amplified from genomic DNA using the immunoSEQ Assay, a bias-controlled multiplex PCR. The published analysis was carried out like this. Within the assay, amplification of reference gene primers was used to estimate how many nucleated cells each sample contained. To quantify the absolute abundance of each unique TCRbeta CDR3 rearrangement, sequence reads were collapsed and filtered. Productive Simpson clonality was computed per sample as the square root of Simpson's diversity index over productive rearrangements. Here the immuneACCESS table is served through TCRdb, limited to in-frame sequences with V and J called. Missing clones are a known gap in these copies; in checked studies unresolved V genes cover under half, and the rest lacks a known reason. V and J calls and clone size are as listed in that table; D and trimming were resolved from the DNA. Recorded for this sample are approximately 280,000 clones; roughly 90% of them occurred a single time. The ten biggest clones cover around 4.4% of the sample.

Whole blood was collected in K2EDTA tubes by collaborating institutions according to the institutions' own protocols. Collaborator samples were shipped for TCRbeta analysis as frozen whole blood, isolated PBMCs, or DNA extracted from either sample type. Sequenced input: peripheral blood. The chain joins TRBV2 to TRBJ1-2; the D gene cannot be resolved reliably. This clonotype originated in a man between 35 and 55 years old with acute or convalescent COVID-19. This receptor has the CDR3 CASSAGFGGYTF. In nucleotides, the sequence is TGTGCCAGCAGTGCGGGGTTTGGTGGCTACACCTTC.